Below, 18 T cell receptor beta chains from the same sample are listed, as sequenced in a study of blood T cells in healthy people across ages. The use of a sample-barcoded 5' primer and a J-beta primer mix characterized a second PCR of roughly 7 to 12 cycles. MiXCR was run by TCRdb on the 5' RACE reads, yielding one entry per CDR3 protein. The table includes around 1,800,000 distinct CDR3 sequences, around 42% detected once. The sample comprised blood. All receptors come from a human donor in good health.

This clonotype was counted many times. The chain joins TRBV7-3 to TRBJ2-3, with TRBD2 matching 9 bases. The CDR3 runs to 16 residues. Trimming at V came to 5 bases and at J to 4 bases, leaving 10 bases not matched to a gene. The germline gives CDR1 SGHTA, CDR2 FQGTGA. For the CDR3, the DNA is TGTGCCAGCAGCCCCAACGGGCGGGGGGGCCCAGATACGCAGTATTTT. The encoded protein is CASSPNGRGGPDTQYF. Variable domain in full (rest from reference TRBV7-3 and TRBJ2-3): GAGVSQTPSNKVTEKGKYVELRCDPISGHTALYWYRQSLGQGPEFLIYFQGTGAADDSGLPNDRFFAVRPEGSVSTLKIQRTERGDSAVYLCASSPNGRGGPDTQYFGPGTRLTVL.

V is TRBV5-1 and J is TRBJ2-3; TRBD2 matches 9 bases. Germline V gene sequence: CDR1 SGHRS, CDR2 YFSETQ. Trimming removed 0 bases from V and 7 bases from J; junction bases left unmatched: 6. This CDR3 spans 15 amino acids. The CDR3 here is CASSLVRGGRYTQYF. DNA for the CDR3: TGCGCCAGCAGCTTGGTGCGGGGGGGCCGTTATACGCAGTATTTT.

V gene TRBV29-1 combines with J gene TRBJ2-1, with unresolved D. This CDR3 comprises 12 residues. Germline CDR1 and CDR2: SQVTM and ANQGSEA. CDR3 region: CYGRGNGDEQFF. The CDR3 nucleotides are TGCTACGGGCGCGGAAATGGGGATGAGCAGTTCTTC.

This clonotype appeared many times. This sequence joins TRBV12-3 or TRBV12-4 and TRBJ2-4; TRBD1 might be the D (6 bases). Trimming cost V 4 bases and J 2 bases, with 9 bases left between them. This CDR3 contains 14 residues. The CDR3 region has the DNA TGTGCCAGCAGTTCCAGGGACACCAAAAACATTCAGTACTTC. This translates into CASSSRDTKNIQYF.

This rearrangement joins TRBV29-1 to TRBJ1-1, with TRBD1 as a possible D gene (5 bases). This CDR3 comprises 13 residues. Trimming took off 6 bases at V and 0 bases at J, with 11 bases between the two ends. The germline V gene encodes CDR1 SQVTM and CDR2 ANQGSEA. CDR3 DNA sequence: TGCAGCGTAAAGGGACCTTTGAACACTGAAGCTTTCTTT. This encodes CSVKGPLNTEAFF. Full variable domain (missing parts from reference TRBV29-1 and TRBJ1-1): SAVISQKPSRDICQRGTSLTIQCQVDSQVTMMFWYRQQPGQSLTLIATANQGSEATYESGFVIDKFPISRPNLTFSTLTVSNMSPEDSSIYLCSVKGPLNTEAFFGQGTRLTVV.

The chain employs TRBV29-1 and TRBJ2-1; D possibly uses TRBD1 or TRBD2 (5 bases each). The CDR3 totals 15 residues. Trimming pared 4 bases from V and 6 bases from J, leaving 19 bases between. The germline gives CDR1 SQVTM, CDR2 ANQGSEA. The CDR3 coding sequence is TGCAGCGTTGTGTTTATGGGGGATGGAGTCAATGAGCAGTTCTTC. Its protein is CSVVFMGDGVNEQFF.

This chain uses TRBV10-3 with TRBJ1-2; D possibly corresponds to TRBD1 (6 bases). Germline V gene lookup returns CDR1 ENHRY and CDR2 SYGVKD. V was trimmed by 5 bases and J by 0 bases, leaving 13 bases between them. CDR3 length: 15 amino acids. The CDR3 nucleotides are TGTGCCATCAGTATGACAGGTGATCCTAACTATGGCTACACCTTC. It is translated as CAISMTGDPNYGYTF.

The genes are TRBV5-1 and TRBJ2-2, with 11 bases that match TRBD1. V gave up 4 bases and J gave up 3 bases; unmatched junction bases: 2. CDR1 and CDR2 from the germline V gene are SGHRS and YFSETQ. This CDR3 spans 15 amino acids. The CDR3 protein is CASSGGQGDTGELFF. The CDR3 DNA follows: TGCGCCAGCAGCGGGGGACAGGGGGACACCGGGGAGCTGTTTTTT.

This chain links TRBV15 with TRBJ1-2; D uncertain. The germline V gene encodes CDR1 LNHNV and CDR2 YYDKDF (reference sequence). Trimming removed 3 bases from V and 7 bases from J, with 12 bases in between. The CDR3 sequence is 13 residues long. In DNA form, the CDR3 reads TGTGCCACCAGCAGGGGAGGGTATGGTGGCTACACCTTC. This gives the protein CATSRGGYGGYTF.

The chain links TRBV7-9 to TRBJ1-5; no firm D call. CDR3 length: 13 amino acids. V lost 7 bases and J 1 base, leaving 8 bases between the germline ends. CDR1 and CDR2 (germline): SEHNR, FQNEAQ (reference sequence). The CDR3 coding sequence is TGTGCCAGCAAAGGAGAGAGCAATCAGCCCCAGCATTTT. Protein sequence: CASKGESNQPQHF.

This clonotype occurred many times. J is TRBJ2-3 and V is TRBV9, with D hard to call. The CDR3 runs 12 residues. V was trimmed by 0 bases and J by 4 bases, leaving 3 bases between them. The germline V gene encodes CDR1 SGDLS and CDR2 YYNGEE. This CDR3 reads CASSVGADTQYF. CDR3 nucleotides: TGTGCCAGCAGCGTAGGCGCAGATACGCAGTATTTT.

The count of this clonotype is one. J is TRBJ2-1 and V is TRBV7-3; D is possibly TRBD2 (6 bases). The ends were cut back, 2 bases at V and 7 bases at J, with 12 bases in the middle. Germline CDR1 SGHTA, CDR2 FQGTGA. The CDR3 loop spans 14 amino acids. The CDR3 here is CASSLSRTTNEQFF. For the CDR3, the DNA is TGTGCCAGCAGCTTATCACGGACTACTAATGAGCAGTTCTTC.

The chain has TRBV27 and TRBJ1-1; 7 bases line up with TRBD1. V gave up 0 bases and J gave up 8 bases; unmatched junction bases: 3. Germline CDR1 reads MNHEY; CDR2 reads SMNVEV (reference sequence). CDR3 length: 13 residues. CDR3 bases: TGTGCCAGCAGTTTATCGGCGACAGGGGAAGCTTTCTTT. Translation gives CASSLSATGEAFF.

The J gene is TRBJ1-2, the V gene TRBV5-6; D is perhaps TRBD1 (6 bases). Trimming cost V 4 bases and J 6 bases, with 19 bases left between them. The CDR3 runs 15 residues. Germline V CDR1 and CDR2: SGHDT, YYEEEE. CDR3 amino acids: CASSNDRIGTNGYTF. For the CDR3, the DNA is TGTGCCAGCAGCAACGACAGAATTGGGACAAATGGCTACACCTTC.

CDR3 residues: CASSATTDNYGYTF. The CDR3 DNA is TGCGCCAGCAGCGCAACGACGGATAACTATGGCTACACCTTC. V usage is TRBV5-1 and J usage is TRBJ1-2; D is unresolved. Trimming removed 4 bases from V and 1 base from J, with 11 bases in between. This CDR3 has 14 residues. CDR1 and CDR2 (germline): SGHRS, YFSETQ.

This chain links TRBV7-8 with TRBJ2-3, with D hard to call. The CDR3 spans 15 residues. From germline, CDR1 is SGHVS and CDR2 FQNEAQ. Trimming took off 4 bases at V and 0 bases at J, with 11 bases between the two ends. The CDR3 sequence: CASSSRISSTDTQYF. The CDR3 nucleotides are TGTGCCAGCAGCTCAAGGATTTCTAGCACAGATACGCAGTATTTT.

The chain couples TRBV7-2 to TRBJ2-5; 7 positions agree with TRBD1. The DNA end is more similar to TRBJ2-7, so the J call may be wrong. The CDR3 sequence is 13 residues long. Germline assignment: CDR1 SGHTA and CDR2 FQGNSA. CDR3 amino acids: CASSSQGTGEQYF. CDR3 coding DNA: TGTGCCAGCAGCTCACAGGGGACGGGCGAGCAGTACTTC.

DNA of the CDR3: TGTGCCTCCTACCCAATCGGGGACAATGAGCAGTTCTTC. It encodes CASYPIGDNEQFF. This chain joins TRBV5-6 and TRBJ2-1, with D tentatively TRBD2 (5 bases). This CDR3 has 13 residues. Trimming left V 10 bases short and J 5 bases short, with 16 bases between. Germline V gene lookup returns CDR1 SGHDT and CDR2 YYEEEE.